This T cell receptor (beta chain) was captured by sequencing in a study of identical twins. TCRdb fed the 5' RACE reads into MiXCR, producing one record per CDR3 protein. The sample lists around 530,000 distinct CDR3 sequences; nearly 15% were seen once. This CDR3 is built from 13 residues. Germline CDR1 and CDR2: LGHDT and YNNKEL (reference sequence). Trimming left V 5 bases short and J 4 bases short, with 8 bases between. The same specimen was also included in a second study, on yellow fever vaccine responses in identical twins.

Specimen: CD4+ T cells sorted from blood. This chain connects TRBV3-1 to TRBJ2-2, with D possibly called TRBD1 or TRBD2 (5 bases each). The receptor was derived from a young woman in good health. CDR3 region: CASSGTTTGELFF. The CDR3 DNA reads as TGTGCCAGCAGCGGGACCACCACCGGGGAGCTGTTTTTT.